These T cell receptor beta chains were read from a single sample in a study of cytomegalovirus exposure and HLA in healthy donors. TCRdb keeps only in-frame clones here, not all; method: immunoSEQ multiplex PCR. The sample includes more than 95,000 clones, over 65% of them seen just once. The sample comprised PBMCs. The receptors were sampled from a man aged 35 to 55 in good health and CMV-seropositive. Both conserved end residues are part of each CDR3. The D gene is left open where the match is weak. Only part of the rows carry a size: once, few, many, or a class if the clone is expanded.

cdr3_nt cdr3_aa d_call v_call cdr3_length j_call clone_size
TGTGCCAGCAGCCTAACTGAGGACACTGAAGCTTTCTTT CASSLTEDTEAFF - TRBV27 13 TRBJ1-1 -
TGTGCCAGCAGTTTACCCGCTCCCTCGGGTGGGACCCAGTACTTC CASSLPAPSGGTQYF - TRBV28 15 TRBJ2-5 -
TGTGCCAGTAGCAGGACAGTTTATAATCAGCCCCAGCATTTT CASSRTVYNQPQHF - TRBV19 14 TRBJ1-5 -
TGTGCCAGCAGTCGGACAGGGGTTATGGACACTGAAGCTTTCTTT CASSRTGVMDTEAFF TRBD1 TRBV6-5 15 TRBJ1-1 -
TGTGCCAGCAGCACTCGCGGGGGAGGCACAGATACGCAGTATTTT CASSTRGGGTDTQYF TRBD2 TRBV11-3 15 TRBJ2-3 few
TGTGCCAGCAGCCCTCTCGAACTCTCTGGAAACACCATATATTTT CASSPLELSGNTIYF - TRBV4-2 15 TRBJ1-3 -
TGCGCCAGCACGTCGGGACTACGCGGGAACAATGAGCAGTTCTTC CASTSGLRGNNEQFF TRBD2 TRBV10-1 15 TRBJ2-1 -
TGTGCCAGTAGTAGAGGGGGCGACGAGCAGTACTTC CASSRGGDEQYF TRBD1 TRBV19 12 TRBJ2-7 few
TGCGCCAGCAGCCAAGCGGTCCCAGGGACTAGCGGGAGTCGAGAGACCCAGTACTTC CASSQAVPGTSGSRETQYF TRBD2 TRBV4-1 19 TRBJ2-5 -
TGTGCCAGCAGCTTGGGGACTAGCGGACATAGCACAGATACGCAGTATTTT CASSLGTSGHSTDTQYF TRBD2 TRBV5-4 17 TRBJ2-3 -
TGTGCCAGCAGTTTGACCCGGCGGGGCACTGAAGCTTTCTTT CASSLTRRGTEAFF - TRBV27 14 TRBJ1-1 -